This TCR beta chain was recorded in a study of blood T cells in healthy people across ages (dated by TCRdb to the mid-2010s). As for the study more broadly: In model experiments, template switching captured roughly one uniquely barcoded TCR beta cDNA molecule for every two T cells. Donors were grouped into four age groups: young (average roughly 15 years), middle-aged (39), aged (approximately 58) and long-lived (just over 80). To avoid experimental bias, donors of different ages were randomly spread across the sequencing lanes. Using the same blood draw, the study looked at two additional independent replicas of 1 million unique cDNA reads for two donors, one aged 18 to 29 and the other aged 80 or older. Age-related changes in TCR beta repertoire diversity were measured in the study by deep sequencing normalized with unique cDNA molecular identifiers. Points the paper makes about the study in general: There was a strong correlation between observed TCR beta diversity and the percentage of naive T cells measured by flow cytometry. Because donor CMV infection status was unknown, age-related changes in expanded clonotypes were potentially confounded. Observed TCR beta diversity per million T cells fell roughly linearly with age, and a significant reduction was already apparent by age roughly 40. Estimates of total diversity based on one million sequenced T cells were considered lower bounds and underestimates. Conclusive comparison of naive and antigen-experienced compartments was prevented by the profiling of bulk unsorted PBMCs. Compared with the aged group, the long-lived group had more naive CD4+ T cells, fewer expanded clones and increased TCR diversity, suggesting age selection.

The library was generated by 5' RACE. For sequencing, an Illumina HiSeq 2500 was employed. A second roughly 6 to 12 cycle PCR used a sample-barcoded 5' primer and a J-beta primer mix. A template-switch 5' adaptor carrying 12 random nucleotides introduced a unique molecular identifier onto each TCR beta cDNA molecule. Each sample yielded at least 2.5 million CDR3-containing paired-end reads. All of the RNA was converted into first-strand cDNA using the Mint cDNA synthesis kit, with a TRBC-specific oligonucleotide serving as the primer. Following uracil-DNA glycosylase treatment, a first 18-cycle PCR with universal primers M1SS and BC2_uni_R was performed on all cDNA. In the original analysis: Normalization of each sample was performed by random selection of 1 million high-quality reads, each carrying a distinct molecular identifier. Reads sharing molecular identifiers were discarded rather than binned into consensus sequences. CDR3 identification, clonotype clustering and error correction used MiTCR with a Q25 quality threshold and the strictest error-elimination algorithm. A nonparametric unseen species model with Euler transformation was used to estimate lower-bound total TCR beta diversity. The public reads were reprocessed in TCRdb via fastp at Q25 and MiXCR, keeping in-frame beta chains. Here each entry gathers all rows of one CDR3 protein and keeps the most common genes and DNA. The V and J calls were determined by TCRdb, not by the authors. This sample gives hundreds of thousands of distinct CDR3 sequences in total; around 54% of them show up just once. The ten top clones hold approximately 40% of the sample.

The CDR3 goes from the cysteine to the phenylalanine over 14 residues. Kept here is only the CDR3 DNA, which spans 42 bases and is read in frame from base 1. A distance of 16 bases separates the germline ends of V and J, which lose 6 bases and 7 bases respectively. The germline V gene gives CDR1 as MDHEN and CDR2 as SYDVKM. The donors were around 39 Caucasian individuals from Russia, aged roughly 6 to 100 years, who were systemically healthy. Each donor gave around 9.5 milliliters of peripheral blood, collected into EDTA-treated Vacutainer tubes. Ficoll-Paque density-gradient centrifugation was used to isolate PBMCs, with at least 7 million per sample. Total RNA was extracted from PBMCs with Trizol reagent, with at least 5.5 micrograms obtained per sample. For every donor, an aliquot of PBMCs went through flow cytometry to measure the percentages of naive CD45RAhigh/CD27high T cells. This clonotype was detected ten times or more. This receptor's antigen is unknown. No qualities accompany the bases; no much larger clone lies one base away.

The sample comprised blood. This sequence was found in a man between 60 and 75 years old in good health. The receptor chain draws on TRBV28 and TRBJ2-1; the D gene identity is not certain. The DNA reads TGTGCCAGCAGAGGCCCAGAGAGGTGGAATGAGCAGTTCTTC. This translates into CASRGPERWNEQFF.